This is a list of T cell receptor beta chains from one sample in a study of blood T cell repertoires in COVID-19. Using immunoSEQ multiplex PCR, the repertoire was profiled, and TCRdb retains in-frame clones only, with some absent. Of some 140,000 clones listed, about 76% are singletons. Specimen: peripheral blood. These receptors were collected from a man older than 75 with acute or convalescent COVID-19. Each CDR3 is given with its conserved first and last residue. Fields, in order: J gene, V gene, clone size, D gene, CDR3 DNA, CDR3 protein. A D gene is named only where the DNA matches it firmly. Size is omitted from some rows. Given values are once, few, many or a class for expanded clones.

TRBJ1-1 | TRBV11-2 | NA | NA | TGTGCCAGCAGCTTAGTCAGGGAACGTGAAGCTTTCTTT | CASSLVREREAFF
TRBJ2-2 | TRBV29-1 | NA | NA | TGCAGCGTAAGCCGGGACACCAACACCGGGGAGCTGTTTTTT | CSVSRDTNTGELFF
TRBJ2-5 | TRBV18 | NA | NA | TGTGCCAGCTCACCCATCGCGGGGGAGACCCAGTACTTC | CASSPIAGETQYF
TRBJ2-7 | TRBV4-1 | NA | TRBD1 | TGCGCCAGCAGCCAAGCTGGGGACAGGGAGTCCTACGAGCAGTACTTC | CASSQAGDRESYEQYF
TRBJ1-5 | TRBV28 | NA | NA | TGTGCCAGCAGTTCAGGACTTCGGGGGAGCAATCAGCCCCAGCATTTT | CASSSGLRGSNQPQHF
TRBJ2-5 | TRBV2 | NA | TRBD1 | TGTGCCAGCAGGGGGACAGGGACGGAGACCCAGTACTTC | CASRGTGTETQYF
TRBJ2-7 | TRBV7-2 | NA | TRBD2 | TGTGCCAGCAGCCCCGGGGGAGCGGGGAAAGCCTACGAGCAGTACTTC | CASSPGGAGKAYEQYF
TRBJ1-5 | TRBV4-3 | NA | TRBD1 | TGCGCCAGCAGCCAAGATCTCGGGCAGGGGGATCAGCCCCAGCATTTT | CASSQDLGQGDQPQHF
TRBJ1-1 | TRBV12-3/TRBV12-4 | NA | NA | TGTGCCAGCAGCACCTATTTGAACACTGAAGCTTTCTTT | CASSTYLNTEAFF
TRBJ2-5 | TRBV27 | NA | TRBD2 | TGTGCCAGCAGTCATCTGACTAGCGGGGGGGTGGAGACCCAGTACTTC | CASSHLTSGGVETQYF
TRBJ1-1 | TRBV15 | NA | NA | TGTGCCACCAGCAGAGAGACAGGCGCGCTGAACACTGAAGCTTTCTTT | CATSRETGALNTEAFF
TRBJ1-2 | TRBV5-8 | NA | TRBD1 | TGTGCCAGCAGCCAAACCGACAGGGAGTTATTCCCCTATGGCTACACCTTC | CASSQTDRELFPYGYTF
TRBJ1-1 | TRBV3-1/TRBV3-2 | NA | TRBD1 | TGTGCCAGCAGCCAGAAGACAGGGACCACTGAAGCTTTCTTT | CASSQKTGTTEAFF
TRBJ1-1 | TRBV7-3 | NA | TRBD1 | TGTGCCAGCAGCCGGACAGGGGGCGTGAACACTGAAGCTTTCTTT | CASSRTGGVNTEAFF
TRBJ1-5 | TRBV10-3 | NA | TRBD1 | TGTGCCACCACGACAGGGGATAGCAATCAGCCCCAGCATTTT | CATTTGDSNQPQHF
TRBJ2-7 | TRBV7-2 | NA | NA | TGTGCCAGCAGCTTAGCCTACGCATACGAGCAGTACTTC | CASSLAYAYEQYF
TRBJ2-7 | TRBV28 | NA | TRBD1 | TGTGCCAGCCGGGACAGCCGGAACGAGCAGTACTTC | CASRDSRNEQYF
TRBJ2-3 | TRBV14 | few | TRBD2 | TGTGCCAGCAGCCAAGAAAGGAGATGGGCGGGTAGCGGGGGCGCAGATACGCAGTATTTT | CASSQERRWAGSGGADTQYF
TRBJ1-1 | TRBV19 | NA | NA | TGTGCCAGTAGTATAGGAGGGGAAGCTTTCTTT | CASSIGGEAFF
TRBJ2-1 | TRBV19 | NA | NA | TGTGCCAGTAGTGAGGCGGGGGCGAACTACAATGAGCAGTTCTTC | CASSEAGANYNEQFF
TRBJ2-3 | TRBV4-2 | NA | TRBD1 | TGTGCCAGCAGCCAAGGCGGGACAGGGAACACAGATACGCAGTATTTT | CASSQGGTGNTDTQYF
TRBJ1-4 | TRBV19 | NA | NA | TGTGCCAGTAGTATCGGGGAGAACGAAAAACTGTTTTTT | CASSIGENEKLFF
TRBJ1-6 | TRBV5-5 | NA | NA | TGTGCCAGCAGCAGGGGACTGTCGAATTCACCCCTCCACTTT | CASSRGLSNSPLHF
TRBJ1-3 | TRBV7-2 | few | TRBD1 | TGTGCCAGCAGCGGGACAGCCTCTGGAAACACCATATATTTT | CASSGTASGNTIYF
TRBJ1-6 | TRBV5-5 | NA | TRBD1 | TGTGCCAGCAGGGAGGGACAGGGGACCTCACCCCTCCACTTT | CASREGQGTSPLHF
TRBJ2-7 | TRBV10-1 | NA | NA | TGCGCCAGCAGATCCCAGGGGCGCGACGAGCAGTACTTC | CASRSQGRDEQYF
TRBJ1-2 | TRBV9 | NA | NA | TGTGCCAGCAGCGTTAGACAGAACTATGGCTACACCTTC | CASSVRQNYGYTF
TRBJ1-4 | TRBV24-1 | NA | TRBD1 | TGTGCCACCAGTGATCCCGGGACAGAAAATAATGAAAAACTGTTTTTT | CATSDPGTENNEKLFF
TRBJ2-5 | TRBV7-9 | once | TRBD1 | TGTGCCAGCAGCCCCGGGACAGTGAGACAAGAGACCCAGTACTTC | CASSPGTVRQETQYF
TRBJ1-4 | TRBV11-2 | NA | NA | TGTGCCAGCAGCCCCGGAGCGTTTGCAACTAATGAAAAACTGTTTTTT | CASSPGAFATNEKLFF
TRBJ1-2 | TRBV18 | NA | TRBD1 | TGTGCCAGCTCATCCGGGACAGGGGCTAACTATGGCTACACCTTC | CASSSGTGANYGYTF